The sample holds a few counts of the clone carrying this T cell receptor beta chain. Its antigen remains unidentified. This entry comes from a study of persistence of HIV-infected CD4 T cells. The wider study: CD4+ T cells responding to CMV or HIV-1 Gag were isolated. Donors had been on suppressive ART for a median of 8 years.

Sequencing used immunoSEQ version 4 in survey mode. The method was immunoSEQ multiplex PCR; TCRdb's version includes in-frame clones alone and lacks a portion of them. The sample has 25,000 to 35,000 clones, 78% seen once. Cells were stimulated with CMV-infected fibroblast lysates at roughly 9.1 ug/mL. CD40L/CD69 double-negative CD45RO-high memory CD4+ T cells were collected. Germline V gives CDR1 SGHTS, CDR2 YDEGEE. Trimming stripped 0 bases from V and 5 bases from J, with 20 bases between. The CDR3 has 17 residues. Study conclusions and caveats: TCR oligoclonality correlated with proviral oligoclonality in the same sorted populations. Antigen-responding cells were enriched for degenerate expanded CDR3beta sequences.

The input for sequencing was CD4+ T cells sorted from PBMCs after approximately 19-hour stimulation, taken from a patient who received antiretroviral therapy. The chain uses TRBV5-8 and TRBJ1-1, with TRBD1 as a possible D gene (5 bases). The TCR was taken from an adult woman with HIV who was CMV-seropositive. In DNA form, the CDR3 reads TGTGCCAGCAGCTTGGGACAGAGGGCGGGTGAAAGGACTGAAGCTTTCTTT. The encoded protein is CASSLGQRAGERTEAFF.